Presented here are 29 T cell receptor beta chains from one specimen sequenced in a study of cytomegalovirus exposure and HLA in healthy donors. PCR employed 60 Vbeta and 13 Jbeta primers. TCRdb's copy holds only in-frame clones and misses some; the assay was immunoSEQ multiplex PCR. The data contain roughly 44,000 clones, more than 65% of them singletons. The sequenced sample was PBMCs. These receptors came from a man aged 45-60 years in good health and CMV-seronegative.

Only one count was recorded for this clone. The chain couples TRBV5-4 to TRBJ2-2; tentative D call: TRBD2 (6 bases). V was trimmed by 2 bases and J by 0 bases, leaving 8 bases between them. Germline CDR1 and CDR2: SGHNT and YYREEE (reference sequence). The CDR3 is 15 amino acids. CDR3 nucleotides: TGTGCCAGCAGCTTAGGGACTGCGAACACCGGGGAGCTGTTTTTT. Translated, it gives CASSLGTANTGELFF.

The V gene is TRBV2, the J gene TRBJ1-1; the match to TRBD1 covers 8 bases. The CDR3 totals 14 residues. After removal of 6 bases from V and 1 base from J, the junction contained 4 bases not matched to a gene. In germline, CDR1 is SNHLY, CDR2 FYNNEI. CDR3 nucleotides: TGTGCCAGCAGGAGCGGACAGGGGAACACTGAAGCTTTCTTT. Protein: CASRSGQGNTEAFF.

This clone has a handful of counts. The chain joins TRBV6-5 to TRBJ2-3; D is ambiguous. Trimming removed 4 bases from V and 2 bases from J, with 4 bases in between. CDR3 size: 12 residues. CDR1 and CDR2 from the germline V gene are MNHEY and SVGAGI. The CDR3 nucleotides are TGTGCCAGCAGTTCTCCCACAGATACGCAGTATTTT. It translates to CASSSPTDTQYF.

This clone has just one count. The chain combines TRBV5-1 with TRBJ1-1; 10 nucleotides line up with TRBD1. The CDR3 covers 14 residues. Germline trimming cut 4 bases from V and 4 bases from J; bases unmatched to any gene: 4. The germline V gene has CDR1 SGHRS and CDR2 YFSETQ. CDR3 amino acids: CASSLGQGVTEAFF. CDR3 in DNA: TGCGCCAGCAGCCTCGGACAGGGGGTCACTGAAGCTTTCTTT. Combining the CDR3 with reference TRBV5-1 and TRBJ1-1 gives the whole variable domain KAGVTQTPRYLIKTRGQQVTLSCSPISGHRSVSWYQQTPGQGLQFLFEYFSETQRNKGNFPGRFSGRQFSNSRSEMNVSTLELGDSALYLCASSLGQGVTEAFFGQGTRLTVV.

V usage is TRBV11-2 and J usage is TRBJ2-2; 9 bases are a match to TRBD1. CDR1 SGHAT and CDR2 FQNNGV come from the germline V gene. This CDR3 contains 16 residues. The junction had 9 bases not matched to a gene; V was cut back by 4 bases and J by 6 bases. The CDR3: CASSSGQGFRAGELFF. Here the CDR3 DNA reads TGTGCCAGCAGCTCAGGACAGGGGTTCCGGGCCGGGGAGCTGTTTTTT.

This rearrangement joins TRBV5-4 to TRBJ1-6; D is uncertain. Germline V gene data show CDR1 as SGHNT and CDR2 as YYREEE (reference sequence). The CDR3 runs 12 residues. The V and J ends lost 2 bases and 13 bases respectively, with 10 bases between them. The CDR3 DNA follows: TGTGCCAGCAGCTTTTATGACTCCCCCCTCCACTTT. Protein: CASSFYDSPLHF.

The CDR3 region is CASRSNSNQPQHF. The CDR3 DNA follows: TGTGCCAGCAGGTCTAACAGCAATCAGCCCCAGCATTTT. The rearrangement joins TRBV6-6 to TRBJ1-5; D unclear. Germline CDR1 reads MNHNY; CDR2 reads SVGAGI (reference sequence). The V end was cut by 6 bases, the J end by 1 base, with 7 bases between. The CDR3 spans 13 residues.

The CDR3 is CASRSGQNTEAFF. DNA of the CDR3: TGTGCCAGCAGGTCGGGACAGAACACTGAAGCTTTCTTT. The chain is built from TRBV6-5 and TRBJ1-1; maybe TRBD1 (6 bases). The CDR3 totals 13 residues. Trimming left V 6 bases short and J 1 base short, with 9 bases between. The germline CDR1 and CDR2 sequences are MNHEY and SVGAGI.

The CDR3, as DNA: TGTGCCAGCAGCTTACGTGCGGGGCCTAGCACAGATACGCAGTATTTT. Translating gives CASSLRAGPSTDTQYF. J is TRBJ2-3 and V is TRBV7-2; D is perhaps TRBD2 (6 bases). This CDR3 is 16 amino acids long. V was shortened by 2 bases and J by 0 bases, with 12 bases between the two germline ends. CDR1 is SGHTA, CDR2 FQGNSA, per germline.

This clone occurred a few times. CDR3 bases: TGTGCCAGCAGGCCAGGGATAACGTCCTACAATGAGCAGTTCTTC. This gives the protein CASRPGITSYNEQFF. The rearrangement joins TRBV2 to TRBJ2-1; D perhaps matches TRBD1 (5 bases). From germline, CDR1 is SNHLY and CDR2 FYNNEI. V lost 6 bases and J 1 base, leaving 13 bases between the germline ends. The length of the CDR3 is 15 residues.

The genes are TRBV11-2 and TRBJ2-1; 10 bases are a match to TRBD2. Unmatched junction bases numbered 4, after V lost 4 bases and J lost 7 bases. This CDR3 has 14 amino acids. Looked up from germline, CDR1 is SGHAT and CDR2 is FQNNGV. The CDR3 DNA reads as TGTGCCAGCAGCTGGGCTAGCGGGAGTAATGAGCAGTTCTTC. It translates to CASSWASGSNEQFF.

The rearrangement joins TRBV4-3 to TRBJ2-1; 7 bases line up with TRBD2. This CDR3 has 14 amino acids. The germline V gene has CDR1 LGHNA and CDR2 YSLEER. The V and J ends lost 0 bases and 6 bases, in that order; junction bases with no gene match: 2. CDR3 region: CASSQDGRGNEQFF. Written as DNA, the CDR3 is TGCGCCAGCAGCCAAGATGGGAGGGGCAATGAGCAGTTCTTC.

The rearrangement links TRBV19 to TRBJ2-7; a weak D match, TRBD1 (6 bases). V lost 10 bases, J lost 0 bases, and 10 bases lay in between. This CDR3 is built from 12 residues. In germline, CDR1 is LNHDA, CDR2 SQIVND (reference sequence). This CDR3 reads CATADSSYEQYF. The CDR3 region has the DNA TGTGCCACCGCGGACAGCTCCTACGAGCAGTACTTC.

This chain joins TRBV29-1 and TRBJ2-5; 7 nucleotides align to TRBD1. J gave up 2 bases and V 6 bases, and 0 bases lay outside the gene matches. This CDR3 has 11 residues. Germline values: CDR1 SQVTM, CDR2 ANQGSEA. The CDR3 nucleotides read TGCAGCGTGGGACAGCAAGAGACCCAGTACTTC. This encodes CSVGQQETQYF.

This clone was seen just once. This chain joins TRBV5-6 and TRBJ1-2; tentatively, D is TRBD1 (6 bases). The CDR3 totals 14 residues. The ends were cut back, 0 bases at V and 2 bases at J, with 8 bases in the middle. CDR1 is SGHDT and CDR2 is YYEEEE in the germline V gene. The CDR3 coding sequence is TGTGCCAGCAGCTTGGGACAGGCGAACTATGGCTACACCTTC. Translating it yields CASSLGQANYGYTF.

The chain recombines TRBV9 with TRBJ2-5; perhaps TRBD1 as D (6 bases). Trimming pared 0 bases from V and 5 bases from J, leaving 23 bases between. Germline-derived CDR1 and CDR2 are SGDLS and YYNGEE. CDR3 length: 18 residues. The CDR3 bases are TGTGCCAGCAGCGTAGGGACCTTGGGGCCAGGGGTGGGGGAGACCCAGTACTTC. It encodes CASSVGTLGPGVGETQYF. Together with reference TRBV9 and TRBJ2-5, the CDR3 gives the full variable domain: DSGVTQTPKHLITATGQRVTLRCSPRSGDLSVYWYQQSLDQGLQFLIQYYNGEERAKGNILERFSAQQFPDLHSELNLSSLELGDSALYFCASSVGTLGPGVGETQYFGPGTRLLVL.

The gene calls are TRBV10-3 and TRBJ1-1; D not certain. The length of the CDR3 is 15 residues. Germline V gene sequence: CDR1 ENHRY, CDR2 SYGVKD. The V gene lost 0 bases and the J gene lost 1 base, with 9 bases spanning the gap. The DNA for the CDR3 is TGTGCCATCAGTGAGTCCCTATACGGGAACACTGAAGCTTTCTTT. It codes for CAISESLYGNTEAFF.

The chain couples TRBV18 to TRBJ2-7; the D gene is possibly TRBD1 (6 bases). V dropped 3 bases and J dropped 3 bases, with 15 bases sitting between them. In germline, CDR1 is KGHSH, CDR2 LQKENI. This CDR3 is built from 15 residues. The CDR3 DNA is TGTGCCAGCTCACCGCAAACAGGGATTCACTACGAGCAGTACTTC. It yields the protein CASSPQTGIHYEQYF.

The chain is built from TRBV6-5 and TRBJ1-1, with D unresolved. The CDR3 spans 13 residues. Trimming took off 1 base at V and 0 bases at J, with 3 bases between the two ends. Germline V gene data show CDR1 as MNHEY and CDR2 as SVGAGI. The chain's CDR3 is CASSYFMNTEAFF. The CDR3 DNA follows: TGTGCCAGCAGTTACTTCATGAACACTGAAGCTTTCTTT.

This clone was seen only once. This chain joins TRBV29-1 and TRBJ2-7, with a tentative D call TRBD1 (5 bases). V lost 7 bases and J 6 bases, leaving 19 bases between the germline ends. CDR3 length equals 13 residues. Germline lookup yields CDR1 SQVTM and CDR2 ANQGSEA. CDR3 DNA sequence: TGCAGCGGACCCCTCCGGGCAGGGATCGAGCAGTACTTC. Its translation: CSGPLRAGIEQYF.

The chain carries TRBV13 and TRBJ1-6; maybe TRBD1 (5 bases). CDR1 and CDR2 from the germline V gene are PRHDT and FYEKMQ (reference sequence). The V and J ends lost 0 bases and 8 bases respectively, with 14 bases between them. This CDR3 region has 16 residues. CDR3 sequence: CASSLGSGGRDSPLHF. In nucleotides, the CDR3 is TGTGCCAGCAGCTTAGGGAGCGGGGGAAGGGATTCACCCCTCCACTTT. The full variable domain, rest sourced from reference TRBV13 and TRBJ1-6, is AAGVIQSPRHLIKEKRETATLKCYPIPRHDTVYWYQQGPGQDPQFLISFYEKMQSDKGSIPDRFSAQQFSDYHSELNMSSLELGDSALYFCASSLGSGGRDSPLHFGNGTRLTVT.

The chain employs TRBV7-5 and TRBJ1-4; the table's D call, TRBD1, was not checked against the DNA. TRBV7-5 is recorded as a pseudogene. This CDR3 region has 16 residues. CDR3 nucleotides: TGTGCCAGAAGCTTAATCTACAGGGTCGTTAATGAAAAACTGTTTTTT. Its translation is CARSLIYRVVNEKLFF.

The chain combines TRBV9 with TRBJ2-3; TRBD2 matches 8 bases. The CDR3 covers 21 residues. V shed 0 bases and J 0 bases; nucleotides not matched to a gene: 18. The germline gives CDR1 SGDLS, CDR2 YYNGEE. For the CDR3, the DNA is TGTGCCAGCAGCGTAGCTGGGGGGACTAGTCGCGAACAAGTTAGCACAGATACGCAGTATTTT. It encodes CASSVAGGTSREQVSTDTQYF.

The chain carries TRBV19 and TRBJ1-1, with 10 bases that match TRBD1. CDR3 length: 15 amino acids. Germline loops: CDR1 LNHDA, CDR2 SQIVND (reference sequence). Trimming took 6 bases from V and 2 from J; bases not matched to a gene: 6. The CDR3 nucleotides are TGTGCCAGTAGGGGGACAGGGGCCTCTAACACTGAAGCTTTCTTT. Residues: CASRGTGASNTEAFF.

This rearrangement joins TRBV5-1 to TRBJ1-2, with 7 bases that match TRBD1. This CDR3 has 14 residues. The V segment lost 4 bases and the J segment 4 bases; nucleotides outside the gene matches: 7. CDR1 and CDR2 from the germline V gene are SGHRS and YFSETQ. CDR3 residues: CASSAEQGIYGYTF. The CDR3 DNA reads as TGCGCCAGCAGCGCAGAACAGGGGATCTATGGCTACACCTTC.

The chain employs TRBV4-3 and TRBJ2-5; D perhaps matches TRBD2 (7 bases). The CDR3 has 16 amino acids. CDR1 and CDR2 from the germline V gene are LGHNA and YSLEER. The germline V and J ends were trimmed by 4 bases and 4 bases, with 19 bases remaining between them. As DNA, the CDR3 is TGCGCCAGCAGCCTCGGGGGGCAGGACGAGGGAGAGACCCAGTACTTC. This sequence encodes CASSLGGQDEGETQYF.

The sample holds one count of this clone. The chain joins TRBV27 to TRBJ2-1; 9 positions agree with TRBD2. J gave up 8 bases and V 2 bases, and 16 bases lay outside the gene matches. This CDR3 has 18 amino acids. CDR1 MNHEY and CDR2 SMNVEV come from the germline V gene (reference sequence). The CDR3 here is CASSLRGTSLRRSDEQFF. The CDR3, as DNA: TGTGCCAGCAGTTTACGCGGGACTAGCCTTCGGAGATCTGATGAGCAGTTCTTC.

CDR3 amino acids: CASSQDLAGYSNEKLFF. DNA for the CDR3: TGTGCCAGCTCACAGGACCTCGCAGGGTATTCTAATGAAAAACTGTTTTTT. The chain has TRBV18 and TRBJ1-4, with D perhaps TRBD1 (5 bases). Trimming took off 4 bases at V and 3 bases at J, with 18 bases between the two ends. The CDR3 extends over 17 amino acids. Germline CDR1 reads KGHSH; CDR2 reads LQKENI. The whole variable domain, filled in from reference TRBV18 and TRBJ1-4, reads NAGVMQNPRHLVRRRGQEARLRCSPMKGHSHVYWYRQLPEEGLKFMVYLQKENIIDESGMPKERFSAEFPKEGPSILRIQQVVRGDSAAYFCASSQDLAGYSNEKLFFGSGTQLSVL.

J is TRBJ2-7 and V is TRBV28, with 16 bases matching TRBD2. Unmatched junction bases numbered 12, after V lost 4 bases and J lost 0 bases. CDR3 length: 20 residues. Germline CDR1 and CDR2: MDHEN and SYDVKM. CDR3 nucleotides: TGTGCCAGCAGTTCGAATCAACCGGGACTAGCGGGGGGGGGCTCCTACGAGCAGTACTTC. This translates into CASSSNQPGLAGGGSYEQYF.